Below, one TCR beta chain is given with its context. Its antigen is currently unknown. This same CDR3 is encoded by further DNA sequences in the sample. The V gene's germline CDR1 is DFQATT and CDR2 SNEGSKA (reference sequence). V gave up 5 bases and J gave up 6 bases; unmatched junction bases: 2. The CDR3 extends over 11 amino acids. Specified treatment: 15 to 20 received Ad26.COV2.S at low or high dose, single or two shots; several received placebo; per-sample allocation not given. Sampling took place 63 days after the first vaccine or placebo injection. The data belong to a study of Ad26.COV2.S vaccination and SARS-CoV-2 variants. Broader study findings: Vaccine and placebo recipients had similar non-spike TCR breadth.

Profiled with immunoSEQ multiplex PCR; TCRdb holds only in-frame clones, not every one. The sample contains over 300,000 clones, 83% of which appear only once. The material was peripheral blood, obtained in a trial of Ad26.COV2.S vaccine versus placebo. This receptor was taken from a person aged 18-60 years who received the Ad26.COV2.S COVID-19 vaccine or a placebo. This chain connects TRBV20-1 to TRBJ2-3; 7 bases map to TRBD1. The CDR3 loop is CSAPRGDTQYF. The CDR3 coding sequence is TGCAGTGCTCCCAGGGGGGATACGCAGTATTTT.